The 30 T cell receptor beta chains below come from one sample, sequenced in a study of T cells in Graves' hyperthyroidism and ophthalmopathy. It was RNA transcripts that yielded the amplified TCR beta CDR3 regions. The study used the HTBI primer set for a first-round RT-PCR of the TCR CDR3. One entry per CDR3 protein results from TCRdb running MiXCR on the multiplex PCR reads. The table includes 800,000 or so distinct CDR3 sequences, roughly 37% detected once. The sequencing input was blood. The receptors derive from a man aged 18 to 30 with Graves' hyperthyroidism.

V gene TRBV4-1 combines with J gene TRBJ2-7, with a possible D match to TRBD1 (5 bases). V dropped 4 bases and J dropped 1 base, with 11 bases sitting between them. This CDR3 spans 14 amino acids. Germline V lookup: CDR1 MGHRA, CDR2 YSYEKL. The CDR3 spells CASSRPDRSYEQYF. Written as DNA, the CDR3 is TGCGCCAGCAGCCGGCCTGACAGATCCTACGAGCAGTACTTC.

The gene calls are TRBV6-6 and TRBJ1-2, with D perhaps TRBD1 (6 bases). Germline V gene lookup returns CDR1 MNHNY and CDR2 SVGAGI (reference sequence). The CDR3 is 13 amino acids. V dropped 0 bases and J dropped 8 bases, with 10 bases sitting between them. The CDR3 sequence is CASSYSQDSGYTF. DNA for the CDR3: TGTGCCAGCAGTTACTCCCAGGACAGCGGCTACACCTTC.

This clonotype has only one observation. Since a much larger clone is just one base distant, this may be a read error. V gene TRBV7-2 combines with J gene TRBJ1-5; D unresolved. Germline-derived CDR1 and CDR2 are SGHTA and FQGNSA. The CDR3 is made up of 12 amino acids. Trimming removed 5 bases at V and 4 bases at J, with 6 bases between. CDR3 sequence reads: CASSVCNQPQHF. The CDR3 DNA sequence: TGTGCCAGCAGCGTCTGTAATCAGCCCCAGCATTTT.

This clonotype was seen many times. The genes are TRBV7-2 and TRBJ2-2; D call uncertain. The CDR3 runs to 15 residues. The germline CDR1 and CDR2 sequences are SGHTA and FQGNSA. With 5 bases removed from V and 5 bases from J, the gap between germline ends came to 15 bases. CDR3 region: CASSPWTARTGELFF. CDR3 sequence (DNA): TGTGCCAGCAGCCCGTGGACGGCCAGGACCGGGGAGCTGTTTTTT.

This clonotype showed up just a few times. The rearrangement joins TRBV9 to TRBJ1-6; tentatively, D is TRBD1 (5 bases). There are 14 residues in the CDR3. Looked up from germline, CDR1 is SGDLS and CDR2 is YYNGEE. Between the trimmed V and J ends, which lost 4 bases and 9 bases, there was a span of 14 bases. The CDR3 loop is CASSHGQGVSPLHF. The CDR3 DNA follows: TGTGCCAGCAGCCACGGACAAGGAGTTTCACCCCTCCACTTT. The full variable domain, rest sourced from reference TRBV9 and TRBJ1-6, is DSGVTQTPKHLITATGQRVTLRCSPRSGDLSVYWYQQSLDQGLQFLIQYYNGEERAKGNILERFSAQQFPDLHSELNLSSLELGDSALYFCASSHGQGVSPLHFGNGTRLTVT.

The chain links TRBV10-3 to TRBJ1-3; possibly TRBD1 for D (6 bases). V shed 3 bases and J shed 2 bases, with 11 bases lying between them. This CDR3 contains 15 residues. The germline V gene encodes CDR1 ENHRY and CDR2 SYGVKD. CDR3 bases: TGTGCCATCAGTGATCCGGACAGCACTGGAAACACCATATATTTT. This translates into CAISDPDSTGNTIYF.

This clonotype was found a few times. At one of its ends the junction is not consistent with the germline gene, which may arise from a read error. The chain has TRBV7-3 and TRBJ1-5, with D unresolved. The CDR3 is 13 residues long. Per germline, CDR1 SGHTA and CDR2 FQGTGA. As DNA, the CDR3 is TGTGCCAGCAGCATAACGGTCAATCAGCCCCAGCATTTT. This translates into CASSITVNQPQHF.

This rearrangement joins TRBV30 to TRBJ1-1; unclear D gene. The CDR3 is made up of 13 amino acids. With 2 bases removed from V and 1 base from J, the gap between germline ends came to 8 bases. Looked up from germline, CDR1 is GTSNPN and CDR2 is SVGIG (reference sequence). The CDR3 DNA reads TGTGCCTGGAGTCAGGCCAAGAACACTGAAGCTTTCTTT. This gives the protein CAWSQAKNTEAFF.

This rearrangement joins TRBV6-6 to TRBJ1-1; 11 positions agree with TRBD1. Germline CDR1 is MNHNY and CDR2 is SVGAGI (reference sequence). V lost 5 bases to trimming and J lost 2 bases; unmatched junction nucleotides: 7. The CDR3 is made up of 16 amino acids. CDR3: CASSIGDRGVNTEAFF. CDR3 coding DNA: TGTGCCAGCAGTATTGGGGACAGGGGGGTCAACACTGAAGCTTTCTTT.

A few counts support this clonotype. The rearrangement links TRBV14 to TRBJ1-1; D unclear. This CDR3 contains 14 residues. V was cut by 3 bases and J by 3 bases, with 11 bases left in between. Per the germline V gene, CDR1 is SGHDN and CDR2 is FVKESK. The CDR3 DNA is TGTGCCAGCAGCCACATCTTTGGGTACACTGAAGCTTTCTTT. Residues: CASSHIFGYTEAFF.

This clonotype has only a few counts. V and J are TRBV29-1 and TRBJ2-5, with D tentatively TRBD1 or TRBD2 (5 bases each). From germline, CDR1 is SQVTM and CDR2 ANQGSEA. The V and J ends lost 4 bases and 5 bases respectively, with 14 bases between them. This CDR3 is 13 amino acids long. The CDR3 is CSVAGPGGETQYF. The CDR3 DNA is TGCAGCGTTGCGGGGCCGGGCGGGGAGACCCAGTACTTC.

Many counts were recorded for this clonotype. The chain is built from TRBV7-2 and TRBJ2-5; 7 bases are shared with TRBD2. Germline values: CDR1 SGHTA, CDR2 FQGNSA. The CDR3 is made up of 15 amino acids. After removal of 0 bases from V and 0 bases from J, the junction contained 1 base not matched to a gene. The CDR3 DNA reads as TGTGCCAGCAGCTTAGCTAGCGGGTACCAAGAGACCCAGTACTTC. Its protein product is CASSLASGYQETQYF.

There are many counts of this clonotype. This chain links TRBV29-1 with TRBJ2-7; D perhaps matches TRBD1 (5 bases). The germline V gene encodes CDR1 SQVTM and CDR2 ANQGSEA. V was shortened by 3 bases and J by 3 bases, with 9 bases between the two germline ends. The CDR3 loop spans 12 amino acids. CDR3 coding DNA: TGCAGCGTTGATGACAGCAACTACGAGCAGTACTTC. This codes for CSVDDSNYEQYF.

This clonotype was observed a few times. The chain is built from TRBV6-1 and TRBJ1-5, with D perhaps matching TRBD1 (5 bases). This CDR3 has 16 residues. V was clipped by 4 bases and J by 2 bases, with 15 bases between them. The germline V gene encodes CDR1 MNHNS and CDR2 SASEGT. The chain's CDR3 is CASSAVGLGRNQPQHF. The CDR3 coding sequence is TGTGCCAGCAGTGCCGTGGGGCTCGGGCGCAATCAGCCCCAGCATTTT.

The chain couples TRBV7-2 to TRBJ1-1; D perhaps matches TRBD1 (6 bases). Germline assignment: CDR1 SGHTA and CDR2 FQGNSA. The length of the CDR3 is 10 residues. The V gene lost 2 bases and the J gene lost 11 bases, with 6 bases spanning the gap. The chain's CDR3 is CASSLQGAFF. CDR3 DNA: TGTGCCAGCAGCTTACAGGGGGCTTTCTTT.

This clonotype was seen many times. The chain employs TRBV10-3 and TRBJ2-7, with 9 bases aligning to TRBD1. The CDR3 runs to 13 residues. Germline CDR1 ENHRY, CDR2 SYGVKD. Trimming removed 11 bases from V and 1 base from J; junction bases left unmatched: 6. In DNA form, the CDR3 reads TGTGCCGCGACGGACAGGGGTTCCTACGAGCAGTACTTC. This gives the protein CAATDRGSYEQYF.

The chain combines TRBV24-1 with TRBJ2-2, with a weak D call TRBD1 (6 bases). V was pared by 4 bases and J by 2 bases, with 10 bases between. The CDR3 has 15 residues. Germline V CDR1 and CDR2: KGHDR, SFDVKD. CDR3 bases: TGTGCCACCAGTGAGACAGGTGGTAACACCGGGGAGCTGTTTTTT. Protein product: CATSETGGNTGELFF.

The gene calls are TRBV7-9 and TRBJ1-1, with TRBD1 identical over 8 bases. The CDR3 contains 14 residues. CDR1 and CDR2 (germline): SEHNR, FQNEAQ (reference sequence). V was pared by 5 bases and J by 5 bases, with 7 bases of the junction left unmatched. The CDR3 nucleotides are TGTGCCAGCAGCGCTACTACAGGGGGGACTGAAGCTTTCTTT. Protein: CASSATTGGTEAFF.

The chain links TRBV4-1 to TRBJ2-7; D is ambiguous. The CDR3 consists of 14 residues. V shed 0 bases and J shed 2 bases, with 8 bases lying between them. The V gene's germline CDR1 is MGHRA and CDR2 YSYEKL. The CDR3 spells CASSQEFGAYEQYF. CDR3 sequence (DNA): TGCGCCAGCAGCCAAGAGTTCGGAGCCTACGAGCAGTACTTC.

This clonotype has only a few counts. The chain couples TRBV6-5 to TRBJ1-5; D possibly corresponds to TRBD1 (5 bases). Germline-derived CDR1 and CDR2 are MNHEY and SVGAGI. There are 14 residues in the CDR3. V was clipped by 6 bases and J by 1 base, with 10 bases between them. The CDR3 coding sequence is TGTGCCAGCAGCCACCGACAGAGCAATCAGCCCCAGCATTTT. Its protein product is CASSHRQSNQPQHF.

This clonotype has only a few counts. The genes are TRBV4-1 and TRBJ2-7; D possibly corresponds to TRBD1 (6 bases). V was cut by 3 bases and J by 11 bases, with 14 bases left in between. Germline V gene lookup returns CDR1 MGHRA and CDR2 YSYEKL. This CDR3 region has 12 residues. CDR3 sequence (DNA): TGCGCCAGCAGCCACGAAGGGGGAACTGAGTACTTC. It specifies CASSHEGGTEYF.

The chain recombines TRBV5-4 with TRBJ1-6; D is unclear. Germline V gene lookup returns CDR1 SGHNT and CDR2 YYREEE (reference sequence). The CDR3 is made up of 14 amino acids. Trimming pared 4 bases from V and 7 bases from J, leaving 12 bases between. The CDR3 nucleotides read TGTGCCAGCAGCACGTTGGACGGGAATTCACCCCTCCACTTT. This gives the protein CASSTLDGNSPLHF.

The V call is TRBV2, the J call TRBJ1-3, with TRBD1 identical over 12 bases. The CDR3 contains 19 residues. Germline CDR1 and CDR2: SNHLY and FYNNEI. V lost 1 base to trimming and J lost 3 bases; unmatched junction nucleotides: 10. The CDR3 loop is CASSEGSGQGATVGNTIYF. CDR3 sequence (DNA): TGTGCCAGCAGTGAAGGCTCGGGACAGGGGGCTACTGTTGGAAACACCATATATTTT.

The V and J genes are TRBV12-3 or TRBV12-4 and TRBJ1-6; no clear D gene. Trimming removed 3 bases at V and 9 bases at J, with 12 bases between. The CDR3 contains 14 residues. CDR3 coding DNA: TGTGCCAGCAGTTTTGAGAGGGTTGGTTCACCCCTCCACTTT. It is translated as CASSFERVGSPLHF.

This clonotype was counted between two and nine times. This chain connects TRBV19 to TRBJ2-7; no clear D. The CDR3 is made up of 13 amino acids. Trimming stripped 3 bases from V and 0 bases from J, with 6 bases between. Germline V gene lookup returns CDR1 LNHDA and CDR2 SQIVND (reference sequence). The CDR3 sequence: CASSMVTSYEQYF. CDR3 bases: TGTGCCAGTAGTATGGTCACCTCCTACGAGCAGTACTTC.

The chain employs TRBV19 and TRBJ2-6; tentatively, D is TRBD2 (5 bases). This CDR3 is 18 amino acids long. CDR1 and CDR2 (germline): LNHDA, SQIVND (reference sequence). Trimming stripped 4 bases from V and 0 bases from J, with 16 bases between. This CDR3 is CASSTGPRGLSGANVLTF. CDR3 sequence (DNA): TGTGCCAGTAGTACCGGCCCCCGAGGACTCTCTGGGGCCAACGTCCTGACTTTC.

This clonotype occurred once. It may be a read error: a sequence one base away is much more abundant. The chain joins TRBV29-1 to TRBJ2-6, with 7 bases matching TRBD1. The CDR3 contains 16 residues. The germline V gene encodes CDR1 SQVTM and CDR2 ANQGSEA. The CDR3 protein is CGVARQGEYGANVLTF. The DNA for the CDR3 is TGCGGCGTTGCCCGGCAGGGGGAATATGGGGCCAACGTCCTGACTTTC.

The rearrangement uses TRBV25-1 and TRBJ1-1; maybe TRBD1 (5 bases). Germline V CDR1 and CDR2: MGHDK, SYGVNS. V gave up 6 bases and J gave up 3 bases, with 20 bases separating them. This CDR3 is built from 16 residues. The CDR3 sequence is CASSQDPGTPYTEAFF. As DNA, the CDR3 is TGTGCCAGCAGCCAAGATCCCGGGACTCCCTACACTGAAGCTTTCTTT. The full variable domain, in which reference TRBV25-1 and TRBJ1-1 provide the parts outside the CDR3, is EADIYQTPRYLVIGTGKKITLECSQTMGHDKMYWYQQDPGMELHLIHYSYGVNSTEKGDLSSESTVSRIRTEHFPLTLESARPSHTSQYLCASSQDPGTPYTEAFFGQGTRLTVV.

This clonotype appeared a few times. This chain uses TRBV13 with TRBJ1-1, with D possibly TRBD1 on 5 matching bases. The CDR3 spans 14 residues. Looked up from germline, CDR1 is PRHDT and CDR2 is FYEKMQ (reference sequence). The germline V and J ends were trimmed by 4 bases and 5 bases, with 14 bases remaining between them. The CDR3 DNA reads TGTGCCAGCAGCTGGGGCAGCCTCAGGACTGAAGCTTTCTTT. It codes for CASSWGSLRTEAFF.

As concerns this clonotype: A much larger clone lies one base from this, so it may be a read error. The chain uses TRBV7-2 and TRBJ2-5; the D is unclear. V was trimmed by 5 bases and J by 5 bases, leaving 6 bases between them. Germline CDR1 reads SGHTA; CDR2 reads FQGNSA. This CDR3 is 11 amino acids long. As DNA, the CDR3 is TGTGCCAGCAGCCCCATGGAGACCCAGTACTTC. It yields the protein CASSPMETQYF.